This T cell receptor (beta chain) is drawn from a study of Ad26.COV2.S vaccination and SARS-CoV-2 variants. Clones were read by immunoSEQ multiplex PCR, and TCRdb kept only the in-frame ones, dropping some. The repertoire holds under 600,000 clones, with 80% to 90% as singletons. Concerning this clone: Its antigen is not identified.

Overall study results and limits: It is possible that the TCR breadth and depth analyses underestimated the total T cell responses.

Indicated treatment: some 19 received Ad26.COV2.S at low or high dose, single or two shots; roughly five received placebo; per-sample allocation not given. Following the first vaccine or placebo injection, samples were taken on day 63. What was given as vaccine was an Ad26 vector encoding Wuhan-strain SARS-CoV-2 spike. The CDR3 is 15 residues long. The V gene lost 0 bases and the J gene lost 6 bases, with 14 bases spanning the gap. Looked up from germline, CDR1 is LNHDA and CDR2 is SQIVND (reference sequence). This TCR was recovered from a person between 18 and 65 years old who received the Ad26.COV2.S COVID-19 vaccine or a placebo. The J gene is TRBJ1-2, the V gene TRBV19, with D uncertain. The source material was peripheral blood, sampled in a trial of Ad26.COV2.S vaccine versus placebo. CDR3 region: CASSIDLWVLDGYTF. DNA of the CDR3: TGTGCCAGTAGTATAGATCTCTGGGTGTTGGATGGCTACACCTTC.